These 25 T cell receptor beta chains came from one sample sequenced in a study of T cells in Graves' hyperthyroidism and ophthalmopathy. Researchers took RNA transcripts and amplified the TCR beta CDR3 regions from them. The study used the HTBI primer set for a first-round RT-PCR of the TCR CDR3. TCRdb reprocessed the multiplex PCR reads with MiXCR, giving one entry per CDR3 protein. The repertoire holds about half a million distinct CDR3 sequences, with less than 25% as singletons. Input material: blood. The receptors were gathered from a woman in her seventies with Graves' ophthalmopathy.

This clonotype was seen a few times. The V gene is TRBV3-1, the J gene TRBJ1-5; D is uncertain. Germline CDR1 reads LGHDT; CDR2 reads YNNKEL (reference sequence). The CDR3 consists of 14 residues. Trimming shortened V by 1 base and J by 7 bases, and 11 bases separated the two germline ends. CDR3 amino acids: CASSQAGRGQPQHF. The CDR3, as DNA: TGTGCCAGCAGCCAAGCGGGGAGAGGGCAGCCCCAGCATTTT.

CDR3 nucleotides: TGTGCCAGCAGTACCCAGGGGGCAATAAGCAATCAGCCCCAGCATTTT. Translation gives CASSTQGAISNQPQHF. The gene calls are TRBV6-1 and TRBJ1-5, with 8 bases that match TRBD1. The CDR3 length is 16 residues. Germline CDR1 MNHNS, CDR2 SASEGT. V trimming: 5 bases; J trimming: 1 base; junction bases outside the gene matches: 7.

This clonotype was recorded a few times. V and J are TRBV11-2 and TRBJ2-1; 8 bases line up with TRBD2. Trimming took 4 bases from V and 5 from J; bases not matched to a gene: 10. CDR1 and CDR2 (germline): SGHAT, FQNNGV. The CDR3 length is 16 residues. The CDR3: CASSSPTSGVHNEQFF. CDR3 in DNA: TGTGCCAGCAGCTCCCCTACTAGCGGAGTTCACAATGAGCAGTTCTTC.

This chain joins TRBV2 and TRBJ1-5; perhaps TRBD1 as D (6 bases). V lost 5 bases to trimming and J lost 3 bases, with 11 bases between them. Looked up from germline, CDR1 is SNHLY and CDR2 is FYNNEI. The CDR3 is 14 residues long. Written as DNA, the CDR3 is TGTGCCAGCAGTTACGACAGGAACAATCAGCCCCAGCATTTT. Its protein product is CASSYDRNNQPQHF. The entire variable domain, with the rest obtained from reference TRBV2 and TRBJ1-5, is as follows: EPEVTQTPSHQVTQMGQEVILRCVPISNHLYFYWYRQILGQKVEFLVSFYNNEISEKSEIFDDQFSVERPDGSNFTLKIRSTKLEDSAMYFCASSYDRNNQPQHFGDGTRLSIL.

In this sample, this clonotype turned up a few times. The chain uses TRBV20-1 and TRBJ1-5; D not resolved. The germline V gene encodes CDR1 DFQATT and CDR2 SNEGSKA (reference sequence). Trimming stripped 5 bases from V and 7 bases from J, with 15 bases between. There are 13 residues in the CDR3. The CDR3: CSAFSVGSQPQHF. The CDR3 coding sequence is TGCAGTGCTTTCTCCGTTGGGTCCCAGCCCCAGCATTTT.

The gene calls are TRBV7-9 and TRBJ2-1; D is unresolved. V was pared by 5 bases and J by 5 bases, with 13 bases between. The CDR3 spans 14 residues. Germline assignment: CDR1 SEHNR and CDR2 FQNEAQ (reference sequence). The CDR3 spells CASSHETGDNEQFF. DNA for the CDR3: TGTGCCAGCAGCCACGAGACTGGTGACAATGAGCAGTTCTTC. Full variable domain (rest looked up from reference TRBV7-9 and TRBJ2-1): DTGVSQNPRHKITKRGQNVTFRCDPISEHNRLYWYRQTLGQGPEFLTYFQNEAQLEKSRLLSDRFSAERPKGSFSTLEIQRTEQGDSAMYLCASSHETGDNEQFFGPGTRLTVL.

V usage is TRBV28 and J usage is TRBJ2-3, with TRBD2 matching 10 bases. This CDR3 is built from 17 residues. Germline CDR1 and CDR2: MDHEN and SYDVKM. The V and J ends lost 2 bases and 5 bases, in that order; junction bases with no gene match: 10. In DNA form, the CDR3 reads TGTGCCAGCAGTTTAACCCTCGTGGTAGCGGGAGGAGATACGCAGTATTTT. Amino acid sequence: CASSLTLVVAGGDTQYF.

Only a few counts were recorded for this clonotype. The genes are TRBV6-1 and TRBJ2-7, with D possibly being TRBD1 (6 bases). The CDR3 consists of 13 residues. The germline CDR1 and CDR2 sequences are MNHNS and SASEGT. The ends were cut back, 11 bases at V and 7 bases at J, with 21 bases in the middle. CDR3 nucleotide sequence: TGTGCCTCTTCAAGGGGGTTAACGAGTGAGCAGTACTTC. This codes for CASSRGLTSEQYF.

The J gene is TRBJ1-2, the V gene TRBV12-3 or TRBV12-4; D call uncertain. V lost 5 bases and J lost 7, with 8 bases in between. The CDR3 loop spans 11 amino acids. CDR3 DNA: TGTGCCAGCAGTACTCCCAGTGGCTACACCTTC. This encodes CASSTPSGYTF.

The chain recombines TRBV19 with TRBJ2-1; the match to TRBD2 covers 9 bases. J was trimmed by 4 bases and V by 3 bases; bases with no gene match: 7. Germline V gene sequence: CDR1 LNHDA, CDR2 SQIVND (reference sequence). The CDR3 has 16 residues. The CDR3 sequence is CASSISGLAKYNEQFF. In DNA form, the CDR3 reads TGTGCCAGTAGTATCTCCGGACTAGCGAAGTACAATGAGCAGTTCTTC.

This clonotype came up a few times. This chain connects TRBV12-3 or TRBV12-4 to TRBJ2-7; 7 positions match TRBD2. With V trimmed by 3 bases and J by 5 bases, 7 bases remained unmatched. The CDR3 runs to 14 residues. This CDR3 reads CASSLLGGSHEQYF. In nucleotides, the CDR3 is TGTGCCAGCAGTTTGTTGGGGGGGTCCCACGAGCAGTACTTC.

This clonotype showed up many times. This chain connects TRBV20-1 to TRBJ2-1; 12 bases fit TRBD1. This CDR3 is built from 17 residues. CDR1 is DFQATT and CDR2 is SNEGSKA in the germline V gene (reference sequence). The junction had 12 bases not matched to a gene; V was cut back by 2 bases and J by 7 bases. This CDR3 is CSARPVRGTGGSNEQFF. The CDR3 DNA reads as TGCAGTGCTAGACCAGTTCGAGGGACAGGGGGCTCAAATGAGCAGTTCTTC.

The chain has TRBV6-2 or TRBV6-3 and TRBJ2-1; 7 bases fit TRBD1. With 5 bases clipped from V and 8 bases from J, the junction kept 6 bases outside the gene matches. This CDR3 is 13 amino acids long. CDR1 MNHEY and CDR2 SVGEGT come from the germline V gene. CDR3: CASSQTGSDEQFF. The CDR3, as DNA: TGTGCCAGCAGTCAGACAGGGTCCGATGAGCAGTTCTTC.

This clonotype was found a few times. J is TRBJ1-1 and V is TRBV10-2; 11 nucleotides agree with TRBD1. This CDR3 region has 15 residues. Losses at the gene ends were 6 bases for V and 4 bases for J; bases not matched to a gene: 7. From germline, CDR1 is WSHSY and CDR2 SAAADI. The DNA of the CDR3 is TGCGCCAGCAGCGCCGTGGACAGGGGGCTCACTGAAGCTTTCTTT. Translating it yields CASSAVDRGLTEAFF.

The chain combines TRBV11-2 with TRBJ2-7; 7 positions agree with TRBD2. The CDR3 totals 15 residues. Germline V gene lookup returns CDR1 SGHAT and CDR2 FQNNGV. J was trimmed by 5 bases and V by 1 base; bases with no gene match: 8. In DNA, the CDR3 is TGTGCCAGCAGCTTAGCAGCGGGATCAGGCCACGAGCAGTACTTC. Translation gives CASSLAAGSGHEQYF. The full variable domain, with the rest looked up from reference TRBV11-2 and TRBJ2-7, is EAGVAQSPRYKIIEKRQSVAFWCNPISGHATLYWYQQILGQGPKLLIQFQNNGVVDDSQLPKDRFSAERLKGVDSTLKIQPAKLEDSAVYLCASSLAAGSGHEQYFGPGTRLTVT.

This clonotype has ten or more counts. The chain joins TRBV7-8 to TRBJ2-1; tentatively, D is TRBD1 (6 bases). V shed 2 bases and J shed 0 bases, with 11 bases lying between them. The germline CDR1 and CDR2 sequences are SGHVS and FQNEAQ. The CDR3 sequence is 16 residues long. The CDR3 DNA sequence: TGTGCCAGCAGCTTAAGGGGACACAGCTCCTACAATGAGCAGTTCTTC. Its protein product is CASSLRGHSSYNEQFF.

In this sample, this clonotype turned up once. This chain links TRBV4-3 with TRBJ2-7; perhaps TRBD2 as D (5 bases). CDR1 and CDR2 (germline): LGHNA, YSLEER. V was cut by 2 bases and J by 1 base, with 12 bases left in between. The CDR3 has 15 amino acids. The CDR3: CASSQSPSRSYEQYF. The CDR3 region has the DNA TGCGCCAGCAGCCAATCCCCTAGCCGATCCTACGAGCAGTACTTC.

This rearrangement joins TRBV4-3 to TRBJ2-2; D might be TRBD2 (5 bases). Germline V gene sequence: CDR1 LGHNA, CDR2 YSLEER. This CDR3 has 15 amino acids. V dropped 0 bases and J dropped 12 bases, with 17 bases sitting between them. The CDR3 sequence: CASSQDSTTLRQLFF. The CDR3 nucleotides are TGCGCCAGCAGCCAAGATTCGACTACCCTCCGGCAGCTGTTTTTT.

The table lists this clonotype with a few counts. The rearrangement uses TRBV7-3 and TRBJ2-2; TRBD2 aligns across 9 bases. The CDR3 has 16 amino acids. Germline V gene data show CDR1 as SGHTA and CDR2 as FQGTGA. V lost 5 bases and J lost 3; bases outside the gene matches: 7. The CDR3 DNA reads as TGTGCCAGCAGCCCCGTAGCGGGAGCGGACACCGGGGAGCTGTTTTTT. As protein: CASSPVAGADTGELFF.

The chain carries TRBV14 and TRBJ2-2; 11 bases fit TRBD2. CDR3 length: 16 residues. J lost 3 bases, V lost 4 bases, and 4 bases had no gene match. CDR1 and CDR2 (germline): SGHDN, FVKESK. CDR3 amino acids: CASSRLAGSYTGELFF. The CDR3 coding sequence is TGTGCCAGCAGCCGACTAGCGGGAAGCTACACCGGGGAGCTGTTTTTT. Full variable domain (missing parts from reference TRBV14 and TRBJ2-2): EAGVTQFPSHSVIEKGQTVTLRCDPISGHDNLYWYRRVMGKEIKFLLHFVKESKQDESGMPNNRFLAERTGGTYSTLKVQPAELEDSGVYFCASSRLAGSYTGELFFGEGSRLTVL.

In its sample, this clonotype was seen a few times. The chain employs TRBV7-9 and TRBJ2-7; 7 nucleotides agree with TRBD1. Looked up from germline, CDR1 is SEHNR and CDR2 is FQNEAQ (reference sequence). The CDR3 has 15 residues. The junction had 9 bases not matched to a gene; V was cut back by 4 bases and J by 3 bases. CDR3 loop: CASSSLRDRDYEQYF. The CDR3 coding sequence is TGTGCCAGCAGCTCCCTCAGGGACAGAGACTACGAGCAGTACTTC.

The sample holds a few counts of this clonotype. In DNA, the CDR3 is TGTGCCAGCAGAACACACAGGGGGCTTGGAGAAGCTGAAGCTTTCTTT. Translating gives CASRTHRGLGEAEAFF. The chain combines TRBV6-1 with TRBJ1-1; 9 positions match TRBD1. The CDR3 loop spans 16 amino acids. Germline-derived CDR1 and CDR2 are MNHNS and SASEGT. The V segment lost 6 bases and the J segment 6 bases; nucleotides outside the gene matches: 14.

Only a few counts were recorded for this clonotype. CDR3 in amino acids: CASSSPPGQGYNEQFF. The CDR3 coding sequence is TGTGCCAGCAGCTCCCCACCGGGACAGGGCTACAATGAGCAGTTCTTC. The chain has TRBV7-9 and TRBJ2-1, with TRBD1 identical over 9 bases. This CDR3 contains 16 residues. V trimming: 4 bases; J trimming: 3 bases; junction bases outside the gene matches: 7. The germline gives CDR1 SEHNR, CDR2 FQNEAQ (reference sequence). Together with reference TRBV7-9 and TRBJ2-1, the CDR3 gives the full variable domain: DTGVSQNPRHKITKRGQNVTFRCDPISEHNRLYWYRQTLGQGPEFLTYFQNEAQLEKSRLLSDRFSAERPKGSFSTLEIQRTEQGDSAMYLCASSSPPGQGYNEQFFGPGTRLTVL.

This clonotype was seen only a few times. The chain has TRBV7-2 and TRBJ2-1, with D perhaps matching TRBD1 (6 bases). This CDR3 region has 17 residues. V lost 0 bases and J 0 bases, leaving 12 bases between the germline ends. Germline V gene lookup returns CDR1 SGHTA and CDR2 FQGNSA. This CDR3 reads CASSLALTGSSYNEQFF. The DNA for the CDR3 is TGTGCCAGCAGCTTAGCCCTAACAGGGAGCTCCTACAATGAGCAGTTCTTC.

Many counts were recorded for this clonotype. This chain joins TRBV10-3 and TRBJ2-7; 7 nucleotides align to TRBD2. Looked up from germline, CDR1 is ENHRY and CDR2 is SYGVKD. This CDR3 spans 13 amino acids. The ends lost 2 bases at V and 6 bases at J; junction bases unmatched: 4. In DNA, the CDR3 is TGTGCCATCAGTGAGAGGGAGGGTAGCGAGCAGTACTTC. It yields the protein CAISEREGSEQYF.